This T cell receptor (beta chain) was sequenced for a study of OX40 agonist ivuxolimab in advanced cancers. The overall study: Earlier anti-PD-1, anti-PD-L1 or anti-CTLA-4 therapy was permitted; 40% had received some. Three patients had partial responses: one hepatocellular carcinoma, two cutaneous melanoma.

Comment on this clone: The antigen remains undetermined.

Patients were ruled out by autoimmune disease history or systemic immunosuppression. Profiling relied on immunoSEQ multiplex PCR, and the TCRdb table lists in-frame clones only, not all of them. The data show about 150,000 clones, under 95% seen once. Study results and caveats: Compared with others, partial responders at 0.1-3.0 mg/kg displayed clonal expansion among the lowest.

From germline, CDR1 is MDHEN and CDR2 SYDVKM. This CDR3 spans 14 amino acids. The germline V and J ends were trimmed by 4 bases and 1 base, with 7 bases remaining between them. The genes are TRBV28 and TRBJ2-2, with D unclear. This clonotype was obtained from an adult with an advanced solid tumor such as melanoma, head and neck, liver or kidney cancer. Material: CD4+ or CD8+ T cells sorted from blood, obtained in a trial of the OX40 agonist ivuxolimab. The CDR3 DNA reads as TGTGCCAGCAGTTCCGGGTTGAACACCGGGGAGCTGTTTTTT. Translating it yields CASSSGLNTGELFF.